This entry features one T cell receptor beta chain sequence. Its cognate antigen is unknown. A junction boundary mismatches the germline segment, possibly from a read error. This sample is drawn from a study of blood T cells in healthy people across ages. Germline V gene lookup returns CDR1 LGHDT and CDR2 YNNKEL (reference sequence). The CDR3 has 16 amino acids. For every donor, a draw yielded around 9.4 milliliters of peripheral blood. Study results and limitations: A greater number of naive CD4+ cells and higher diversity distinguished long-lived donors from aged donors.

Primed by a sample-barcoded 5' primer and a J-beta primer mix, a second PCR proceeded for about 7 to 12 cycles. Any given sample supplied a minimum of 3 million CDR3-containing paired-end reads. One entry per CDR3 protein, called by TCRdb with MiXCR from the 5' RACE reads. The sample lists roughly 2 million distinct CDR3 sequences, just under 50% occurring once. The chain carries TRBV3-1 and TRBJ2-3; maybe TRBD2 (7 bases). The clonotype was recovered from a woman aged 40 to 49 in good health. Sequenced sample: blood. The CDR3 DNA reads TGTGCCAGCAGCCACGGAGCGGGGACAAGCACAGATACGCTGTATTTT. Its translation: CASSHGAGTSTDTLYF.